The rows below give T cell receptor beta chains drawn from one sample of a study of shared clonotypes between healthy human individuals. Sequenced by immunoSEQ multiplex PCR; TCRdb stores in-frame clones only, minus some. The table shows about 2,100,000 clones, with about 92% occurring only once. The sequencing input was naive CD8+ T cells from PBMCs. Every receptor here comes from a man between 18 and 35 years old in good health. Some clones in this sample may be carry-over from other donors' samples. The CDR3 runs from the conserved cysteine through the conserved F or W. The order of the fields is clone size, J gene, V gene, D gene, CDR3 protein, CDR3 DNA. The D gene is left open where the match is weak. A clone size is listed for some rows: how often the clone was seen (once, few, many), or a class if it is expanded.

size: NA
J: TRBJ2-3
V: TRBV28
D: TRBD2
CDR3: CASSWGLAGGAFSGNTQYF
DNA: TGTGCCAGCAGTTGGGGACTAGCGGGAGGGGCCTTCTCGGGGAATACGCAGTATTTT

size: NA
J: TRBJ2-7
V: TRBV19
D: TRBD1
CDR3: CASSPVQGNLYEQYF
DNA: TGTGCCAGTAGCCCAGTACAGGGGAATCTCTACGAGCAGTACTTC

size: NA
J: TRBJ2-1
V: TRBV9
D: NA
CDR3: CASSAWDGSMTEQFF
DNA: TGTGCCAGCAGCGCTTGGGACGGATCCATGACTGAGCAGTTCTTC

size: NA
J: TRBJ2-1
V: TRBV28
D: TRBD1
CDR3: CASGGDSRAYNEQFF
DNA: TGTGCCAGCGGTGGGGACAGCCGAGCCTACAATGAGCAGTTCTTC

size: NA
J: TRBJ2-1
V: TRBV6-5
D: TRBD2
CDR3: CASSYSLAANNNEQFF
DNA: TGTGCCAGCAGTTACAGCCTAGCGGCTAATAACAATGAGCAGTTCTTC

size: NA
J: TRBJ1-1
V: TRBV15
D: TRBD1
CDR3: CATSRSTGGGTEAFF
DNA: TGTGCCACCAGCAGATCGACAGGGGGCGGCACTGAAGCTTTCTTT

size: NA
J: TRBJ2-2
V: TRBV10-3
D: TRBD2
CDR3: CAIPVREEKIGTGELFF
DNA: TGTGCCATCCCCGTTCGGGAGGAGAAGATCGGAACCGGGGAGCTGTTTTTT

size: once
J: TRBJ2-5
V: TRBV28
D: TRBD1
CDR3: CASSATGGASETQYF
DNA: TGTGCCAGCAGTGCAACAGGGGGCGCATCGGAGACCCAGTACTTC

size: NA
J: TRBJ2-1
V: TRBV2
D: TRBD2
CDR3: CASSGTGREAYNEQFF
DNA: TGTGCCAGCAGTGGGACGGGGCGGGAGGCCTACAATGAGCAGTTCTTC

size: NA
J: TRBJ1-3
V: TRBV9
D: NA
CDR3: CASSVGRIGINTIYF
DNA: TGTGCCAGCAGCGTAGGGAGAATAGGCATAAACACCATATATTTT

size: NA
J: TRBJ2-2
V: TRBV7-9
D: NA
CDR3: CASSFERTGELFF
DNA: TGTGCCAGCAGCTTCGAGCGTACCGGGGAGCTGTTTTTT

size: NA
J: TRBJ2-7
V: TRBV9
D: NA
CDR3: CASSVDTWGDEQYF
DNA: TGTGCCAGCAGCGTGGACACTTGGGGTGACGAGCAGTACTTC

size: NA
J: TRBJ2-5
V: TRBV2
D: NA
CDR3: CASSERATAQETQYF
DNA: TGTGCCAGCAGTGAACGGGCGACAGCCCAAGAGACCCAGTACTTC

size: NA
J: TRBJ2-1
V: TRBV15
D: TRBD2
CDR3: CATSSSTSGGYNEQFF
DNA: TGTGCCACCAGCAGCTCGACTAGCGGAGGATACAATGAGCAGTTCTTC

size: NA
J: TRBJ2-7
V: TRBV9
D: TRBD2
CDR3: CASSVSGTSFFHEQYF
DNA: TGTGCCAGCAGCGTCTCCGGGACTAGTTTCTTCCACGAGCAGTACTTC

size: NA
J: TRBJ2-3
V: TRBV4-1
D: NA
CDR3: CASSQRGSADTQYF
DNA: TGCGCCAGCAGCCAACGGGGGAGTGCAGATACGCAGTATTTT

size: NA
J: TRBJ2-7
V: TRBV5-5
D: NA
CDR3: CASSLGRDILSYEQYF
DNA: TGTGCCAGCAGCTTGGGCCGGGACATCCTCTCCTACGAGCAGTACTTC

size: NA
J: TRBJ2-1
V: TRBV5-1
D: NA
CDR3: CASSLAPQGPYNEQFF
DNA: TGCGCCAGCAGCTTGGCCCCTCAGGGACCCTACAATGAGCAGTTCTTC

size: NA
J: TRBJ2-3
V: TRBV4-2
D: NA
CDR3: CASSQGGGTDTQYF
DNA: TGTGCCAGCAGCCAAGGGGGGGGCACAGATACGCAGTATTTT

size: NA
J: TRBJ2-7
V: TRBV30
D: NA
CDR3: CAWSGPYEQYF
DNA: TGTGCCTGGAGCGGGCCCTACGAGCAGTACTTC

size: NA
J: TRBJ1-1
V: TRBV5-1
D: NA
CDR3: CASSAVDLNTEAFF
DNA: TGCGCCAGCAGCGCCGTTGACTTGAACACTGAAGCTTTCTTT

size: NA
J: TRBJ2-1
V: TRBV19
D: TRBD2
CDR3: CASSMSLAGVGEQFF
DNA: TGTGCCAGTAGTATGAGTCTAGCGGGGGTGGGTGAGCAGTTCTTC

size: few
J: TRBJ1-3
V: TRBV5-6
D: NA
CDR3: CASSLGWNPGNTIYF
DNA: TGTGCCAGCAGCTTGGGATGGAATCCTGGAAACACCATATATTTT

size: NA
J: TRBJ2-1
V: TRBV27
D: TRBD2
CDR3: CASSLVLAGAGEQFF
DNA: TGTGCCAGCAGTTTGGTACTAGCGGGAGCAGGAGAGCAGTTCTTC

size: NA
J: TRBJ1-2
V: TRBV30
D: NA
CDR3: CAWSETGVEGYTF
DNA: TGTGCCTGGAGTGAGACGGGTGTAGAAGGCTACACCTTC

size: NA
J: TRBJ1-3
V: TRBV6-5
D: TRBD1
CDR3: CASSTTGGAGNTIYF
DNA: TGTGCCAGCAGTACGACAGGGGGCGCCGGAAACACCATATATTTT

size: NA
J: TRBJ1-5
V: TRBV7-6
D: TRBD1
CDR3: CASSASRGGEYSNQPQHF
DNA: TGTGCCAGCAGCGCGAGCAGGGGGGGGGAATATAGCAATCAGCCCCAGCATTTT

size: NA
J: TRBJ2-5
V: TRBV7-9
D: NA
CDR3: CASSLAAQETQYF
DNA: TGTGCCAGCAGCTTAGCCGCGCAAGAGACCCAGTACTTC

size: NA
J: TRBJ2-1
V: TRBV9
D: TRBD2
CDR3: CASSVASGRAYEQFF
DNA: TGTGCCAGCAGCGTTGCTAGCGGGAGGGCCTATGAGCAGTTCTTC

size: once
J: TRBJ2-1
V: TRBV14
D: TRBD1
CDR3: CASSQTKGQGAGEQFF
DNA: TGTGCCAGCAGCCAAACAAAGGGACAGGGGGCTGGTGAGCAGTTCTTC

size: NA
J: TRBJ1-2
V: TRBV25-1
D: NA
CDR3: CASSEWVGGGYTF
DNA: TGTGCCAGCAGTGAATGGGTGGGGGGTGGCTACACCTTC

size: NA
J: TRBJ1-2
V: TRBV18
D: NA
CDR3: CASSPPAYGYTF
DNA: TGTGCCAGCTCACCACCGGCCTATGGCTACACCTTC

size: NA
J: TRBJ2-2
V: TRBV27
D: NA
CDR3: CASAYGDTAGTHTGELFF
DNA: TGTGCCAGCGCCTATGGGGACACGGCGGGAACTCACACCGGGGAGCTGTTTTTT

size: NA
J: TRBJ1-2
V: TRBV19
D: TRBD1
CDR3: CASSMRGTGGPGDYGYTF
DNA: TGTGCCAGTAGTATGAGGGGGACAGGGGGCCCGGGAGACTATGGCTACACCTTC

size: NA
J: TRBJ2-1
V: TRBV5-5
D: TRBD2
CDR3: CASSLLAGAGNEQFF
DNA: TGTGCCAGCAGCTTACTAGCGGGAGCTGGCAATGAGCAGTTCTTC

size: NA
J: TRBJ2-7
V: TRBV27
D: NA
CDR3: CASSPTRFAYEQYF
DNA: TGTGCCAGCAGTCCGACACGATTTGCCTACGAGCAGTACTTC

size: NA
J: TRBJ2-7
V: TRBV6-1
D: TRBD1
CDR3: CASNSGTGTYEQYF
DNA: TGTGCCAGCAATTCCGGGACAGGGACCTACGAGCAGTACTTC

size: NA
J: TRBJ2-7
V: TRBV6-6
D: NA
CDR3: CATGWGASEQYF
DNA: TGTGCCACCGGATGGGGCGCGAGCGAGCAGTACTTC

size: NA
J: TRBJ2-3
V: TRBV4-3
D: NA
CDR3: CASSQELNGRDTQYF
DNA: TGCGCCAGCAGCCAAGAATTGAACGGAAGAGATACGCAGTATTTT

size: NA
J: TRBJ1-5
V: TRBV9
D: NA
CDR3: CASSPTRGNQPQHF
DNA: TGTGCCAGCAGCCCTACGCGAGGGAATCAGCCCCAGCATTTT

size: NA
J: TRBJ2-5
V: TRBV5-6
D: NA
CDR3: CASSSGETQYF
DNA: TGTGCCAGCAGCTCGGGGGAGACCCAGTACTTC